The 26 T cell receptor beta chains reported below all come from one sample, sequenced in a study of CD8 T cells in ankylosing spondylitis. TCRdb re-derived calls from the 5' RACE reads in MiXCR, one entry per CDR3 protein. The sample gives a few hundred thousand distinct CDR3 sequences, 18% of which show up once; under 40% is in the top ten. Sequenced material: blood, either unsorted or a sorted T cell fraction (not recorded which). The source of these receptors is a male donor with ankylosing spondylitis or in good health (not recorded which).

This sequence joins TRBV4-1 and TRBJ2-2, with a tentative D call TRBD2 (5 bases). Between the trimmed V and J ends, which lost 3 bases and 4 bases, there was a span of 9 bases. CDR3 length equals 14 residues. Germline V gene lookup returns CDR1 MGHRA and CDR2 YSYEKL. The CDR3 here is CASSQSGITGELFF. The CDR3 nucleotides read TGCGCCAGCAGCCAGAGCGGAATCACCGGGGAGCTGTTTTTT.

This clonotype was recorded at least ten times. The CDR3 loop reads CASRANGGNEKLFF. The CDR3 bases are TGTGCCAGCAGGGCGAATGGGGGAAATGAAAAACTGTTTTTT. The rearrangement uses TRBV6-1 and TRBJ1-4; D perhaps matches TRBD1 (5 bases). Per germline, CDR1 MNHNS and CDR2 SASEGT. V was shortened by 6 bases and J by 5 bases, with 13 bases between the two germline ends. The CDR3 sequence is 14 residues long.

CDR3 DNA sequence: TGTGCCAGCAGTAAGGCGGACATCTCTGGGGCCAACGTCCTGACTTTC. As protein: CASSKADISGANVLTF. This chain uses TRBV2 with TRBJ2-6, with TRBD1 as a possible D gene (5 bases). The V gene lost 5 bases and the J gene lost 0 bases, with 11 bases spanning the gap. This CDR3 is built from 16 residues. The germline V gene encodes CDR1 SNHLY and CDR2 FYNNEI.

Many counts were recorded for this clonotype. J is TRBJ2-3 and V is TRBV3-1, with a weak D call TRBD2 (5 bases). Germline CDR1 reads LGHDT; CDR2 reads YNNKEL (reference sequence). Trimming pared 6 bases from V and 6 bases from J, leaving 13 bases between. This CDR3 has 13 residues. The CDR3 reads CASRSDWEDTQYF. The CDR3 DNA sequence: TGTGCCAGCAGATCTGACTGGGAGGATACGCAGTATTTT.

This clonotype was observed a handful of times. The rearrangement joins TRBV4-1 to TRBJ1-4; D gene unclear. V lost 3 bases and J 12 bases, leaving 11 bases between the germline ends. CDR3 length: 12 residues. The germline CDR1 and CDR2 sequences are MGHRA and YSYEKL. In DNA form, the CDR3 reads TGCGCCAGCAGCCATGAAACCCCGGAACTGTTTTTT. Protein: CASSHETPELFF.

This clonotype was counted at least ten times. The V gene is TRBV6-5, the J gene TRBJ2-5; D is possibly TRBD2 (6 bases). Germline V gives CDR1 MNHEY, CDR2 SVGAGI. This CDR3 comprises 14 residues. The V and J ends lost 3 bases and 2 bases respectively, with 10 bases between them. This CDR3 reads CASSYWREQETQYF. CDR3 sequence (DNA): TGTGCCAGCAGTTATTGGAGGGAACAAGAGACCCAGTACTTC.

This clonotype was picked up a small number of times. This chain connects TRBV4-1 to TRBJ2-7; perhaps TRBD1 as D (5 bases). The CDR3 covers 14 residues. CDR1 and CDR2 (germline): MGHRA, YSYEKL. Trimming cost V 6 bases and J 1 base, with 13 bases left between them. The CDR3 DNA reads as TGCGCCAGCAGAGCCCCCGACAGTTCCTACGAGCAGTACTTC. Translated: CASRAPDSSYEQYF.

V is TRBV4-3 and J is TRBJ2-7, with 16 positions matching TRBD2. The CDR3 length is 24 residues. Germline CDR1 and CDR2: LGHNA and YSLEER. V was clipped by 0 bases and J by 3 bases; unmatched bases: 23. CDR3 coding DNA: TGCGCCAGCAGCCAAGATCCCCAGGGGCGCGTTTGGGGACTAGCGGGAGGGCCCCTCTACGAGCAGTACTTC. Its protein product is CASSQDPQGRVWGLAGGPLYEQYF.

This rearrangement joins TRBV20-1 to TRBJ2-7, with a possible D match to TRBD1 (5 bases). The germline gives CDR1 DFQATT, CDR2 SNEGSKA (reference sequence). The CDR3 length is 14 residues. With 3 bases removed from V and 0 bases from J, the gap between germline ends came to 12 bases. The CDR3 bases are TGCAGTGCTAGTCGACAGAGAGGCTCCTACGAGCAGTACTTC. It yields the protein CSASRQRGSYEQYF.

This clonotype was picked up many times. The chain carries TRBV6-1 and TRBJ2-2; 7 nucleotides line up with TRBD2. The CDR3 covers 15 residues. Germline V gives CDR1 MNHNS, CDR2 SASEGT. V lost 6 bases to trimming and J lost 2 bases; unmatched junction nucleotides: 6. The CDR3 nucleotides read TGTGCCAGCAGACCTACTAGCGACAACACCGGGGAGCTGTTTTTT. It codes for CASRPTSDNTGELFF.

The chain is built from TRBV4-1 and TRBJ2-7; TRBD1 matches at 7 bases. Germline V gene data show CDR1 as MGHRA and CDR2 as YSYEKL. The CDR3 spans 15 residues. V was pared by 0 bases and J by 2 bases, with 4 bases of the junction left unmatched. The CDR3 DNA reads TGCGCCAGCAGCCAAGATCCGGGACAGCCCTACGAGCAGTACTTC. Its translation is CASSQDPGQPYEQYF.

This clonotype was observed many times. The CDR3 coding sequence is TGCAGCGTTGATCTTGGGACTACCAAGTTCCAGTTCTTC. It specifies CSVDLGTTKFQFF. The chain has TRBV29-1 and TRBJ2-1; 7 bases agree with TRBD2. The germline CDR1 and CDR2 sequences are SQVTM and ANQGSEA. J gave up 13 bases and V 3 bases, and 12 bases lay outside the gene matches. The CDR3 is 13 residues long.

This clonotype was seen at least ten times. V is TRBV29-1 and J is TRBJ2-5; 10 positions match TRBD1. CDR3 size: 14 residues. V lost 6 bases, J lost 6 bases, and 10 bases stayed unmatched. In germline, CDR1 is SQVTM, CDR2 ANQGSEA. The CDR3: CSVGIRDRGQTQYF. The CDR3 nucleotides read TGCAGCGTGGGAATCCGGGACAGGGGACAGACCCAGTACTTC.

This clonotype was seen only a few times. V is TRBV4-1 and J is TRBJ2-7; TRBD1 agrees at 7 bases. Germline loops: CDR1 MGHRA, CDR2 YSYEKL. This CDR3 has 15 amino acids. Losses at the gene ends were 2 bases for V and 0 bases for J; bases not matched to a gene: 4. The CDR3 sequence: CASSQPGTASYEQYF. CDR3 coding DNA: TGCGCCAGCAGCCAACCCGGGACAGCCTCCTACGAGCAGTACTTC.

V is TRBV2 and J is TRBJ2-7, with a weak D call TRBD1 (5 bases). The V gene lost 6 bases and the J gene lost 4 bases, with 19 bases spanning the gap. CDR1 and CDR2 (germline): SNHLY, FYNNEI. CDR3 size: 15 residues. This chain's CDR3 is CASSKGAEIPYEQYF. Written as DNA, the CDR3 is TGTGCCAGCAGCAAAGGGGCGGAGATCCCTTACGAGCAGTACTTC.

The gene calls are TRBV5-5 and TRBJ2-1, with D possibly TRBD1 on 6 matching bases. CDR1 is SGHKS and CDR2 is YYEKEE in the germline V gene (reference sequence). V was trimmed by 4 bases and J by 5 bases, leaving 16 bases between them. The CDR3 runs 15 residues. The CDR3 DNA is TGTGCCAGCAGCCATATGTTTTCAGGGGACAATGAGCAGTTCTTC. Protein: CASSHMFSGDNEQFF.

This clonotype has just a few counts. This rearrangement joins TRBV29-1 to TRBJ2-5; possible D gene TRBD1, 6 bases. This CDR3 region has 12 residues. Between the trimmed V and J ends, which lost 4 bases and 2 bases, there was a span of 8 bases. Germline CDR1 and CDR2: SQVTM and ANQGSEA. The chain's CDR3 is CSVARGQETQYF. DNA for the CDR3: TGCAGCGTTGCGAGGGGGCAAGAGACCCAGTACTTC.

V gene TRBV5-6 combines with J gene TRBJ2-5, with 10 nucleotides matching TRBD1. CDR3 size: 16 residues. Trimming removed 0 bases from V and 5 bases from J; junction bases left unmatched: 7. Germline V gene data show CDR1 as SGHDT and CDR2 as YYEEEE. CDR3 loop: CASSLVPGTGVETQYF. For the CDR3, the DNA is TGTGCCAGCAGCTTGGTCCCGGGGACAGGGGTGGAGACCCAGTACTTC.

This clonotype was picked up many times. The chain is built from TRBV12-3 or TRBV12-4 and TRBJ2-5, with D uncertain. The CDR3 length is 12 residues. Trimming removed 3 bases from V and 5 bases from J, with 7 bases in between. As DNA, the CDR3 is TGTGCCAGCAGTTTTCTTACGGAGACCCAGTACTTC. It yields the protein CASSFLTETQYF.

This clonotype was counted only a few times. The chain has TRBV28 and TRBJ1-2; D ambiguous. The germline CDR1 and CDR2 sequences are MDHEN and SYDVKM. The CDR3 length is 15 residues. V was pared by 6 bases and J by 5 bases, with 19 bases between. CDR3 protein: CASSPAGVLVYGYTF. CDR3 DNA sequence: TGTGCCAGCAGCCCGGCCGGGGTCTTAGTGTATGGCTACACCTTC.

This clonotype appeared a few times. The J gene is TRBJ2-7, the V gene TRBV4-1; D is tentatively TRBD1 or TRBD2 (5 bases each). V dropped 0 bases and J dropped 2 bases, with 14 bases sitting between them. The CDR3 sequence is 16 residues long. Germline values: CDR1 MGHRA, CDR2 YSYEKL. The CDR3 nucleotides are TGCGCCAGCAGCCAAGACCCGGGACCGACCGCCTACGAGCAGTACTTC. Residues: CASSQDPGPTAYEQYF.

J is TRBJ2-1 and V is TRBV14, with D possibly being TRBD2 (5 bases). The germline V and J ends were trimmed by 1 base and 8 bases, with 12 bases remaining between them. This CDR3 is 14 amino acids long. Germline loops: CDR1 SGHDN, CDR2 FVKESK. The CDR3 bases are TGTGCCAGCAGCCAAGTTCCCAGCGGCTATGAGCAGTTCTTC. This translates into CASSQVPSGYEQFF.

The V gene is TRBV5-6, the J gene TRBJ2-3, with 11 bases that match TRBD2. The CDR3 sequence is 19 residues long. V was clipped by 7 bases and J by 4 bases; unmatched bases: 20. Per germline, CDR1 SGHDT and CDR2 YYEEEE. CDR3 sequence: CASDVDHTSGRSGPDTQYF. The CDR3 DNA sequence: TGTGCCAGCGACGTGGATCACACTAGCGGGAGATCGGGACCAGATACGCAGTATTTT.

The J gene is TRBJ2-7, the V gene TRBV19; 7 bases map to TRBD2. The CDR3 consists of 13 residues. The germline gives CDR1 LNHDA, CDR2 SQIVND (reference sequence). With V trimmed by 8 bases and J by 3 bases, 7 bases remained unmatched. Here the CDR3 reads CASSSGNLYEQYF. The DNA of the CDR3 is TGTGCCAGTTCCAGCGGGAACCTCTACGAGCAGTACTTC. The variable domain in full, with the rest retrieved from reference TRBV19 and TRBJ2-7, is DGGITQSPKYLFRKEGQNVTLSCEQNLNHDAMYWYRQDPGQGLRLIYYSQIVNDFQKGDIAEGYSVSREKKESFPLTVTSAQKNPTAFYLCASSSGNLYEQYFGPGTRLTVT.

This clonotype has only a few counts. V gene TRBV7-2 combines with J gene TRBJ2-3; D remains unclear. Trimming pared 3 bases from V and 6 bases from J, leaving 10 bases between. Germline V gives CDR1 SGHTA, CDR2 FQGNSA. The CDR3 has 13 amino acids. The chain's CDR3 is CASSFLLQDTQYF. CDR3 nucleotides: TGTGCCAGCAGCTTTCTCCTCCAGGATACGCAGTATTTT.

A few counts support this clonotype. The V call is TRBV24-1, the J call TRBJ2-1; TRBD2 matches at 13 bases. V was pared by 3 bases and J by 8 bases, with 9 bases of the junction left unmatched. The CDR3 runs 17 residues. Germline CDR1 reads KGHDR; CDR2 reads SFDVKD. CDR3 bases: TGTGCCACCAGTGATCGGACTAGCGGGAGCGCTTGGGATGAGCAGTTCTTC. Its protein is CATSDRTSGSAWDEQFF.